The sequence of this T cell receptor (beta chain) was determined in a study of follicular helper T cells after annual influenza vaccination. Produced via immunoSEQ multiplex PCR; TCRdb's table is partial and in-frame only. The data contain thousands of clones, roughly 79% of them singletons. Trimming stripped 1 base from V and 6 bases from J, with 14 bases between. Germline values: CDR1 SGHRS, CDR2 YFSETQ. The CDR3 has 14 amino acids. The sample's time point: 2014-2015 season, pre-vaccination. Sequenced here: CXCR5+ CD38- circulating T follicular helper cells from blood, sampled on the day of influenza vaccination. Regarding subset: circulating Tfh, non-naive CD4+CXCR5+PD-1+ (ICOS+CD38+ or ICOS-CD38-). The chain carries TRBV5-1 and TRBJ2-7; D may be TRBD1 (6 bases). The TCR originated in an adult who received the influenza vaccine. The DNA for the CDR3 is TGCGCCAGCAGCTTGTCACAGGGTCCCTCCGAGCAGTACTTC. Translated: CASSLSQGPSEQYF.